Presented here are 2 T cell receptor beta chains from one specimen sequenced in a study of T-cell reconstitution after alpha-beta-depleted transplantation in children. The TCRbeta library was prepared with unique molecular identifiers. TCRdb analysed the PCR reads with MiXCR anew, one entry per CDR3 protein. The table has about 830,000 distinct CDR3 sequences, roughly 16% seen once; the top ten hold about 4.6%. Sequenced material: PBMCs, mostly from graft donor cells, taken 360 days after TCRalphabeta/CD19-depleted stem cell transplant. These receptors all come from a male patient younger than 18 who had a stem cell transplant for acute lymphoblastic leukemia, so the T cells may come from the graft donor.

This sequence joins TRBV20-1 and TRBJ1-6; the D is unclear. The CDR3 contains 16 residues. The germline CDR1 and CDR2 sequences are DFQATT and SNEGSKA (reference sequence). The ends were cut back, 0 bases at V and 7 bases at J, with 16 bases in the middle. CDR3 in amino acids: CSARDIRILVNSPLHF. In DNA, the CDR3 is TGCAGTGCTAGAGATATACGGATTCTCGTCAATTCACCCCTCCACTTT.

A few counts support this clonotype. The chain employs TRBV6-1 and TRBJ1-2; 7 positions match TRBD1. Germline-derived CDR1 and CDR2 are MNHNS and SASEGT. The J segment lost 4 bases and the V segment lost 3 bases, leaving 11 bases of the junction unmatched. This CDR3 spans 16 amino acids. CDR3 protein: CASSDGAWGQIYGYTF. The CDR3 DNA reads TGTGCCAGCAGTGATGGAGCCTGGGGACAGATCTATGGCTACACCTTC.